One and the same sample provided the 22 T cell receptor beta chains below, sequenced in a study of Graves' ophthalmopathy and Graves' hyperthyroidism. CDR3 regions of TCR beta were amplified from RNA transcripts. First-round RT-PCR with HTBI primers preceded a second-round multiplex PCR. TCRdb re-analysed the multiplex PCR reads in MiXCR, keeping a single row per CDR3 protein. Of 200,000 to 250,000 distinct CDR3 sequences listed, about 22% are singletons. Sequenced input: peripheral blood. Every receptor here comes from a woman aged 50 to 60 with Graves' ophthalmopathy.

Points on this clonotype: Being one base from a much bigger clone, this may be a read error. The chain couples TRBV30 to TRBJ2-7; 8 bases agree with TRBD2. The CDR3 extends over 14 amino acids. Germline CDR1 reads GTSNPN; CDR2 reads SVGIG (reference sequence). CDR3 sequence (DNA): TGTGCCTGGAGTGTACGGCTAGCGGGTTACGGGCAGTACTTC. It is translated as CAWSVRLAGYGQYF.

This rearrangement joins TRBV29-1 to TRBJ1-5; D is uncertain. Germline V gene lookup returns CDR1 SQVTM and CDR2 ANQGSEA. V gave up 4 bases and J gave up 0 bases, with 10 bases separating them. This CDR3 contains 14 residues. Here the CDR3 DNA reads TGCAGCGTTGCGGGGTTAAATAGCAATCAGCCCCAGCATTTT. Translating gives CSVAGLNSNQPQHF. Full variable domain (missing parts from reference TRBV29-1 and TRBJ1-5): SAVISQKPSRDICQRGTSLTIQCQVDSQVTMMFWYRQQPGQSLTLIATANQGSEATYESGFVIDKFPISRPNLTFSTLTVSNMSPEDSSIYLCSVAGLNSNQPQHFGDGTRLSIL.

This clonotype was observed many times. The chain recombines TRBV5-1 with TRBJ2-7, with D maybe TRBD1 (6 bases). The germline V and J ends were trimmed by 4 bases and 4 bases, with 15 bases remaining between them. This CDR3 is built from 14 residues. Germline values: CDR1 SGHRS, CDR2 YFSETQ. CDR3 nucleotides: TGCGCCAGCAGCATCACAGGGATGAGGTACGAGCAGTACTTC. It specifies CASSITGMRYEQYF. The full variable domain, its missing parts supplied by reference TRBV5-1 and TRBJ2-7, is KAGVTQTPRYLIKTRGQQVTLSCSPISGHRSVSWYQQTPGQGLQFLFEYFSETQRNKGNFPGRFSGRQFSNSRSEMNVSTLELGDSALYLCASSITGMRYEQYFGPGTRLTVT.

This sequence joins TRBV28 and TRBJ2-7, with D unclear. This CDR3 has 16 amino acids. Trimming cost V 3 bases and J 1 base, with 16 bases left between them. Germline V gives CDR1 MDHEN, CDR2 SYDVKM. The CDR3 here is CASSFPRQIPSYEQYF. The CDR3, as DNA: TGTGCCAGCAGTTTCCCCCGACAAATCCCTTCCTACGAGCAGTACTTC.

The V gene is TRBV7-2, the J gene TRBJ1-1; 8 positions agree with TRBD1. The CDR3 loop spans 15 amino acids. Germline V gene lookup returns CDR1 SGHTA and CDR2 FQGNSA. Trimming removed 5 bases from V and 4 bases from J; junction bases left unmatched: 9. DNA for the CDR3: TGTGCCAGCAGCAAAGTCAGGGGGCTTGGCACTGAAGCTTTCTTT. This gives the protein CASSKVRGLGTEAFF.

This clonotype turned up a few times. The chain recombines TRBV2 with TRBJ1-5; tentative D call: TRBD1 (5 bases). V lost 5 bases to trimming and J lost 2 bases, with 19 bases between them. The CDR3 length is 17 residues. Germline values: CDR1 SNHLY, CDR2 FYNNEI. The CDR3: CASSPEQDGVGNQPQHF. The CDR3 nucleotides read TGTGCCAGCAGTCCCGAACAGGATGGAGTTGGCAATCAGCCCCAGCATTTT.

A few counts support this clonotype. The CDR3 sequence is CASSPGQGPGTEAFF. CDR3 DNA sequence: TGTGCCAGCTCACCGGGACAGGGGCCCGGCACTGAAGCTTTCTTT. V gene TRBV18 combines with J gene TRBJ1-1, with 10 bases lining up with TRBD1. The CDR3 extends over 15 amino acids. Germline-derived CDR1 and CDR2 are KGHSH and LQKENI. J was trimmed by 4 bases and V by 3 bases; bases with no gene match: 5.

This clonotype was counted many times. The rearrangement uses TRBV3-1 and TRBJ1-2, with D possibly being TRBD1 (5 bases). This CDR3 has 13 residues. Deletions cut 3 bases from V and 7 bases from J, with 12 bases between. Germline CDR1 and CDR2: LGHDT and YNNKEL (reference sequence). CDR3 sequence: CASSHGGIGGYTF. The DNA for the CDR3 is TGTGCCAGCAGCCACGGGGGGATAGGTGGCTACACCTTC.

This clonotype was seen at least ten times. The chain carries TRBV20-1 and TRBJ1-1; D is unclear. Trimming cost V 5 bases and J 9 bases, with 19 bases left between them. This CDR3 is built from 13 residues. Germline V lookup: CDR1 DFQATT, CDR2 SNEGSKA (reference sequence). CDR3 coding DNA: TGCAGTGCTCGTGTCCCCACAAGCGGAAAAGCTTTCTTT. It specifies CSARVPTSGKAFF.

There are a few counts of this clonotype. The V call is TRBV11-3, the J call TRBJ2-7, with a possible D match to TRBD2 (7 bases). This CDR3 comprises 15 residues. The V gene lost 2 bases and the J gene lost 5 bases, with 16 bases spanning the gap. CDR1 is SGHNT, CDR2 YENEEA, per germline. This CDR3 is CASSLRGEGSHEQYF. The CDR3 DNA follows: TGTGCCAGCAGCTTAAGGGGGGAGGGGTCCCACGAGCAGTACTTC.

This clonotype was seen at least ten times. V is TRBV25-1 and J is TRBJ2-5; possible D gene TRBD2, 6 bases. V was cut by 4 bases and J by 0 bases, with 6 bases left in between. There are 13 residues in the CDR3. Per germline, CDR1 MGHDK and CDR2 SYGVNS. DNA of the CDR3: TGTGCCAGCAGTGGGGACTACCAAGAGACCCAGTACTTC. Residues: CASSGDYQETQYF. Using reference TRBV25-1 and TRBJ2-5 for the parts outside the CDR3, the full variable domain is EADIYQTPRYLVIGTGKKITLECSQTMGHDKMYWYQQDPGMELHLIHYSYGVNSTEKGDLSSESTVSRIRTEHFPLTLESARPSHTSQYLCASSGDYQETQYFGPGTRLLVL.

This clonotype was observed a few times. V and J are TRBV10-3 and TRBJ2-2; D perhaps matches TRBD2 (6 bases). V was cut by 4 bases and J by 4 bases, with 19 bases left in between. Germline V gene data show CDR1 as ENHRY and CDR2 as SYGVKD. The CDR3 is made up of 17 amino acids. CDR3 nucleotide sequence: TGTGCCATCAGTGGGGCCCCTGGACTACTCGGCACCGGGGAGCTGTTTTTT. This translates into CAISGAPGLLGTGELFF.

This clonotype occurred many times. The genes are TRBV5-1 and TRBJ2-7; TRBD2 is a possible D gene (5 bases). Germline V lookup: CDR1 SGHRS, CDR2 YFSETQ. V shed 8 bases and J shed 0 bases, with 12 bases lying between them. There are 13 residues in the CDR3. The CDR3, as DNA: TGCGCCAGTAGAATAGCGTACTCCTACGAGCAGTACTTC. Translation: CASRIAYSYEQYF.

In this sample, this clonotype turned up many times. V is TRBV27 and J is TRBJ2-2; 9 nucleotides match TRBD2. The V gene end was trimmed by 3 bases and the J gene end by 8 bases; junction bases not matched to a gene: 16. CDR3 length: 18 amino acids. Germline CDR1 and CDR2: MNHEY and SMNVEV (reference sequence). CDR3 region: CASSFSIGASGIQGELFF. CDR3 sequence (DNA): TGTGCCAGCAGTTTTAGTATCGGGGCTAGCGGGATTCAAGGGGAGCTGTTTTTT.

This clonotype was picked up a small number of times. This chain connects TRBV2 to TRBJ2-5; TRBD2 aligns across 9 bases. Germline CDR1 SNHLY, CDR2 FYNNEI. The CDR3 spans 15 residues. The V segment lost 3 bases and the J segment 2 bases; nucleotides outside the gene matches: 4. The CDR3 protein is CASSERLAGQETQYF. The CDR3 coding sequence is TGTGCCAGCAGTGAGCGCCTAGCGGGGCAAGAGACCCAGTACTTC.

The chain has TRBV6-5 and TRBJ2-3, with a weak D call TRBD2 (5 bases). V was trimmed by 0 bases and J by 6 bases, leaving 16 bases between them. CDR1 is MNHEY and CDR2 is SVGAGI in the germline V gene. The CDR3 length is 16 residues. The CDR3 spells CASSYSPRTLGDTQYF. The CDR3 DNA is TGTGCCAGCAGTTACTCCCCGAGGACTCTCGGGGATACGCAGTATTTT.

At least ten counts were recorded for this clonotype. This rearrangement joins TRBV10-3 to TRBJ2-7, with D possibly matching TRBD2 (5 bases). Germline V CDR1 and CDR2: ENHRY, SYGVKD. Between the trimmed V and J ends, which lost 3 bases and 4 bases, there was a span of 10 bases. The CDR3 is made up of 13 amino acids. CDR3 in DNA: TGTGCCATCAGTGATGGTGAGCGGTACGAGCAGTACTTC. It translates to CAISDGERYEQYF.

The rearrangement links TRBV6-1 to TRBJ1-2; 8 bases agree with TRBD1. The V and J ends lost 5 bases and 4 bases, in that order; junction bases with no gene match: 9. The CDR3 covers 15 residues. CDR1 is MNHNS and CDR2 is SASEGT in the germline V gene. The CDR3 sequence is CASSRPGTGSYGYTF. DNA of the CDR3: TGTGCCAGCAGTCGTCCCGGGACAGGTAGCTATGGCTACACCTTC.

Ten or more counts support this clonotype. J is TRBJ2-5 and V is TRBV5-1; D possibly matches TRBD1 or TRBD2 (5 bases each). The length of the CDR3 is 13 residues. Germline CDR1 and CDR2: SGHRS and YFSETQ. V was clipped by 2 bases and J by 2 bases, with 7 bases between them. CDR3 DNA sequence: TGCGCCAGCAGCTTTGGGGGTCAAGAGACCCAGTACTTC. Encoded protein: CASSFGGQETQYF.

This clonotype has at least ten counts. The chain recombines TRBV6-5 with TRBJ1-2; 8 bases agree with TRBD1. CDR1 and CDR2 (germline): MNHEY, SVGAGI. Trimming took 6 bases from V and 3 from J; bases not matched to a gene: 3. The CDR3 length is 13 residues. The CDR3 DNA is TGTGCCAGCAGCTTACAGGGGGACTATGGCTACACCTTC. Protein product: CASSLQGDYGYTF.

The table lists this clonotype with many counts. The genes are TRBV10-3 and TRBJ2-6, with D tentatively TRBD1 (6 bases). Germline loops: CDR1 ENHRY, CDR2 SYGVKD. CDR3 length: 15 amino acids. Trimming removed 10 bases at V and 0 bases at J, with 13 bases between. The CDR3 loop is CATWDTRSGANVLTF. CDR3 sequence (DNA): TGTGCCACCTGGGACACCCGCTCTGGGGCCAACGTCCTGACTTTC.

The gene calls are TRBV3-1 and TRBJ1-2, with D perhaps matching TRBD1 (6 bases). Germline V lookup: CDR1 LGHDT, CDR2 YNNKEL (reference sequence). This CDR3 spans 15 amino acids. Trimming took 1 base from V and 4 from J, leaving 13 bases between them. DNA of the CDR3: TGTGCCAGCAGCCAAGCCGGACAGAGCTCCTATGGCTACACCTTC. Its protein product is CASSQAGQSSYGYTF.